Described below is a single TCR beta chain sequence and its context. The data belong to a study of control samples from healthy donors and cancer patients. Data came from immunoSEQ multiplex PCR; TCRdb stores just in-frame clones and leaves some out. Among 90,000 to 100,000 clones, 82% were seen once, and the ten largest hold 1.5% to 2.5%. Germline V CDR1 and CDR2: SGHVS, FQNEAQ. V was pared by 5 bases and J by 6 bases, with 8 bases between. There are 12 residues in the CDR3. Sequences were obtained from blood. This sequence originates from a man in his sixties in good health. The rearrangement links TRBV7-8 to TRBJ1-5, with D unresolved. The CDR3 region has the DNA TGTGCCAGCAGCCTCGTAAGTCAGCCCCAGCATTTT. Its translation: CASSLVSQPQHF.